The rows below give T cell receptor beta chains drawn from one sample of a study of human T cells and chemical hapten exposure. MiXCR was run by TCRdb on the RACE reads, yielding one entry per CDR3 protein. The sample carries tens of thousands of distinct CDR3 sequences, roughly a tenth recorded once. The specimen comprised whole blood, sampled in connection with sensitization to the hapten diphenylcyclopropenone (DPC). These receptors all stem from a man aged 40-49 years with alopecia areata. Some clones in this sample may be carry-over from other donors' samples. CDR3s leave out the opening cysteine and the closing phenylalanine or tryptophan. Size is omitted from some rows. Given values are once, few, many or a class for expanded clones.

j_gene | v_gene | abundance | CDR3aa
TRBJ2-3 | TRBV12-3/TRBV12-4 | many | ASSRLGGVGTDTQY
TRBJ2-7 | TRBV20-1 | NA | SAPGQIYEQY
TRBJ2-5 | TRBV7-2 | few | ASSLQY
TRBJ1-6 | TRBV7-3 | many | ASSYQGSNSPLH
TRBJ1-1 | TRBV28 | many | ASSLIWYTEAF
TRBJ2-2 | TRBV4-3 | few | ASSQEGGHTGELF
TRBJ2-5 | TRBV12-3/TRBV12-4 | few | ASSLDRGRETQY
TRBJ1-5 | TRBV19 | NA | ASSMPFLGNQPQH
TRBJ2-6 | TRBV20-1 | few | SARVESGANVLT
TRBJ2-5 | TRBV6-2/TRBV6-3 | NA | ASSRTTSGQETQY
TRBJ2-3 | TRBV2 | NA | ASSEATTSLSTDTQY
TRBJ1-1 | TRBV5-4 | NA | ASSAGGRNGSEAF
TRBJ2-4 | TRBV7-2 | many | ASSRPGTRGTKNIQY
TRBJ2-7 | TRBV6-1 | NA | ASRAVTYEQY
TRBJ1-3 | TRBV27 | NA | ASSFKGVYGNTIY
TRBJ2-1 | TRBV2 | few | ASSASVYNEQF
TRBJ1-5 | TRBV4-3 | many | ASSQGDAQPQH
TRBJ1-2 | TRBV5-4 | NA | ASSLEGQGRGYT
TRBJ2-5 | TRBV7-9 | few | ASSPGRETQY
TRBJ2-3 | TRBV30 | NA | AWSIGLDSTDTQY
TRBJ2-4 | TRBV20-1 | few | SASSRMGWQY
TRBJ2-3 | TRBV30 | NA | AWSTTGRLASDTQY
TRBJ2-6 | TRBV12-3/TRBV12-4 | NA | ASSYGTRNSGANVLT
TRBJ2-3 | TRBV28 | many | ASSFSDRVINEFLDTDTQY
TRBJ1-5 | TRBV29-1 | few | SVARGGDQPQH
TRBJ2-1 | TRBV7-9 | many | ASSLRVDEQF
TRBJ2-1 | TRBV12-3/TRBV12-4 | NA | ASSPGLAGVGEQF
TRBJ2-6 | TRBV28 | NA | ASKGGSSGANVLT
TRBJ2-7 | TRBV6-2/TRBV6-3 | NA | ASSYTRGSSYEQY
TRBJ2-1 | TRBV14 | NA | ASSVPGTGGNEQF
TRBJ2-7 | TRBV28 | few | ASKAGFPYEQY
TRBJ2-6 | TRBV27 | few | ASNPQGAAGANVLT
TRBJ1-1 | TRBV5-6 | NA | ASSPAGASEAF
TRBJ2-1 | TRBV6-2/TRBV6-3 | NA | ASTQLLAGAGNEQF
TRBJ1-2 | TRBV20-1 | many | SARDRPGQGAVGYT
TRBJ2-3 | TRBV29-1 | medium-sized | SVEDTGEYQDTQY
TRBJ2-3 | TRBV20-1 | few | SCGRFGGTDTQY
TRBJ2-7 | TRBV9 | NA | ASSTEAHSSEQY
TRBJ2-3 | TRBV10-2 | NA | ASRRELDTQY
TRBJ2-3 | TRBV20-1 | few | SARPPGLAGTDTQY
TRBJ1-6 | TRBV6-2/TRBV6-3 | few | ASSYSIADRDNSPLH
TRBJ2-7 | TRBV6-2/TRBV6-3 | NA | ASSYQLAAYEQY
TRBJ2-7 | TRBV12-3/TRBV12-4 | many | ASSEAGGLVYEQY
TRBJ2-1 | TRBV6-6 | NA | ASSRPLAGNYNEQF
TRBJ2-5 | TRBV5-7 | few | ASSLLADQETQY
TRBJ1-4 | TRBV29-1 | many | SVNTGLNEKLF
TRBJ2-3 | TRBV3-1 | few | ASSQEVGLAGADTQY
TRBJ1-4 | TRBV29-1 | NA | SAEGPGVGEKLF
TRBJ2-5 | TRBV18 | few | ASSPRQETQY
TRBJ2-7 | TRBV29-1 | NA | SAGTGRYEQY
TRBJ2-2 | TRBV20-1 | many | SAKRPLNTGELF
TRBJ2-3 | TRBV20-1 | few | SQTGTDTQY
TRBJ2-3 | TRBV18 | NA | ASSPKLAGAPDTQY
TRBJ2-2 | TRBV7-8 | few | ASRLGLSNTGELF
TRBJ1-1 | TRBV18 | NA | ASSPPPAQGTEAF